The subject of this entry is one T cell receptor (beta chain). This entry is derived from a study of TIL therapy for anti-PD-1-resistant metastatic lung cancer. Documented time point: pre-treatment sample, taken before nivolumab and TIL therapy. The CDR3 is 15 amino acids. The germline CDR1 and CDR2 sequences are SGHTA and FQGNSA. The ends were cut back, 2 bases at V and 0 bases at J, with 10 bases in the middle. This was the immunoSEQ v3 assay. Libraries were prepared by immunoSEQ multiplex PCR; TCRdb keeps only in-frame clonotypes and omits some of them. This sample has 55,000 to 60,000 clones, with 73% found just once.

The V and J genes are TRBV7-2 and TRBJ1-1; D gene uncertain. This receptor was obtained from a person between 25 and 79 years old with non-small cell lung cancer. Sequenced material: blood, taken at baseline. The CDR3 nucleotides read TGTGCCAGCAGCTTATTAAGTCTCATGAACACTGAAGCTTTCTTT. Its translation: CASSLLSLMNTEAFF. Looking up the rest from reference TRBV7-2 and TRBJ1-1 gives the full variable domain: GAGVSQSPSNKVTEKGKDVELRCDPISGHTALYWYRQSLGQGLEFLIYFQGNSAPDKSGLPSDRFSAERTGGSVSTLTIQRTQQEDSAVYLCASSLLSLMNTEAFFGQGTRLTVV.